A single sample gave rise to the 30 T cell receptor beta chains below, sequenced in a study of OX40 agonist ivuxolimab in advanced cancers. TCRdb's copy holds only in-frame clones and misses some; the assay was immunoSEQ multiplex PCR. The top ten hold roughly 4.4% of the sample, which has tens of thousands of clones, roughly 89% seen once. This specimen consisted of CD4+ or CD8+ T cells sorted from blood, obtained in a trial of the OX40 agonist ivuxolimab. The receptors shown here come from an adult with an advanced solid tumor such as melanoma, head and neck, liver or kidney cancer.

A single count supports this clone. The chain combines TRBV19 with TRBJ1-1, with D unclear. V shed 5 bases and J shed 1 base, with 11 bases lying between them. This CDR3 is 14 amino acids long. CDR1 and CDR2 from the germline V gene are LNHDA and SQIVND (reference sequence). CDR3 in DNA: TGTGCCAGTAGTCCTCTGGGTGCGAACACTGAAGCTTTCTTT. Translation: CASSPLGANTEAFF.

This chain uses TRBV5-1 with TRBJ2-2; D perhaps matches TRBD2 (5 bases). The germline V and J ends were trimmed by 2 bases and 4 bases, with 12 bases remaining between them. The CDR3 runs 15 residues. CDR1 is SGHRS, CDR2 YFSETQ, per germline. CDR3 bases: TGCGCCAGCAGCTTTCGACCCCGGGGCACCGGGGAGCTGTTTTTT. Its protein product is CASSFRPRGTGELFF.

The chain couples TRBV28 to TRBJ1-4, with a tentative D call TRBD1 (5 bases). Per the germline V gene, CDR1 is MDHEN and CDR2 is SYDVKM. The CDR3 contains 16 residues. The V and J ends lost 6 bases and 7 bases respectively, with 21 bases between them. The CDR3 reads CASSRRGGRDGEKLFF. The CDR3 region has the DNA TGTGCCAGCAGCCGACGGGGGGGACGGGACGGTGAAAAACTGTTTTTT. Full variable domain (rest looked up from reference TRBV28 and TRBJ1-4): DVKVTQSSRYLVKRTGEKVFLECVQDMDHENMFWYRQDPGLGLRLIYFSYDVKMKEKGDIPEGYSVSREKKERFSLILESASTNQTSMYLCASSRRGGRDGEKLFFGSGTQLSVL.

The V call is TRBV4-1, the J call TRBJ2-1; a weak D match, TRBD2 (5 bases). Trimming shortened V by 1 base and J by 7 bases, and 17 bases separated the two germline ends. CDR1 is MGHRA and CDR2 is YSYEKL in the germline V gene. The length of the CDR3 is 16 residues. In DNA form, the CDR3 reads TGCGCCAGCAGCCAAGGTGACTACCCTCTTGGGAATGAGCAGTTCTTC. Its protein is CASSQGDYPLGNEQFF.

V gene TRBV9 combines with J gene TRBJ2-1; D is uncertain. Germline V lookup: CDR1 SGDLS, CDR2 YYNGEE. The CDR3 extends over 15 amino acids. With 1 base removed from V and 0 bases from J, the gap between germline ends came to 8 bases. CDR3 in DNA: TGTGCCAGCAGCGTATCCACCAGCTCCTACAATGAGCAGTTCTTC. It translates to CASSVSTSSYNEQFF. Full variable domain (missing parts from reference TRBV9 and TRBJ2-1): DSGVTQTPKHLITATGQRVTLRCSPRSGDLSVYWYQQSLDQGLQFLIQYYNGEERAKGNILERFSAQQFPDLHSELNLSSLELGDSALYFCASSVSTSSYNEQFFGPGTRLTVL.

This chain joins TRBV9 and TRBJ1-1; no clear D gene. In germline, CDR1 is SGDLS, CDR2 YYNGEE. Between the trimmed V and J ends, which lost 0 bases and 0 bases, there was a span of 9 bases. CDR3 length: 15 amino acids. The CDR3 sequence is CASSVDAEMNTEAFF. The DNA for the CDR3 is TGTGCCAGCAGCGTAGATGCAGAAATGAACACTGAAGCTTTCTTT.

In its sample, this clone was seen once. The rearrangement uses TRBV9 and TRBJ2-6; perhaps TRBD1 as D (6 bases). The CDR3 is 18 amino acids. Trimming stripped 2 bases from V and 0 bases from J, with 15 bases between. CDR1 SGDLS and CDR2 YYNGEE come from the germline V gene. DNA of the CDR3: TGTGCCAGCAGCGTCGTCCAGGGGAAGGACTCTGGGGCCAACGTCCTGACTTTC. Its protein product is CASSVVQGKDSGANVLTF.

On this clone itself: The DNA is omitted, as the CDR3 cannot be located on it reliably, and the CDR3 follows TCRdb's listing. This chain joins TRBV21-1 and TRBJ2-7; TRBD2 is the table's D call, not checked against the DNA. TRBV21-1 is annotated as a pseudogene. A total of 18 residues make up the CDR3, ends included. The CDR3 spells CASSKAGEWAGGTYEQYF.

The chain combines TRBV11-2 with TRBJ2-3, with 9 positions matching TRBD2. CDR1 and CDR2 (germline): SGHAT, FQNNGV. The V and J ends lost 1 base and 3 bases, in that order; junction bases with no gene match: 5. CDR3 length: 16 residues. CDR3 coding DNA: TGTGCCAGCAGCTTAGGAGGCGGGAGGGGAACAGATACGCAGTATTTT. This sequence encodes CASSLGGGRGTDTQYF. The variable domain in full, with the rest retrieved from reference TRBV11-2 and TRBJ2-3, is EAGVAQSPRYKIIEKRQSVAFWCNPISGHATLYWYQQILGQGPKLLIQFQNNGVVDDSQLPKDRFSAERLKGVDSTLKIQPAKLEDSAVYLCASSLGGGRGTDTQYFGPGTRLTVL.

V gene TRBV4-1 combines with J gene TRBJ2-1; 10 positions agree with TRBD2. Germline-derived CDR1 and CDR2 are MGHRA and YSYEKL. The V segment lost 4 bases and the J segment 4 bases; nucleotides outside the gene matches: 19. This CDR3 spans 20 amino acids. The CDR3 region is CASSPKVAGGQRRVYNEQFF. CDR3 in DNA: TGCGCCAGCAGCCCCAAGGTAGCGGGAGGCCAACGTAGGGTTTACAATGAGCAGTTCTTC.

J is TRBJ2-1 and V is TRBV7-9; D ambiguous. The germline V gene has CDR1 SEHNR and CDR2 FQNEAQ (reference sequence). This CDR3 has 14 residues. V lost 5 bases to trimming and J lost 8 bases, with 16 bases between them. The CDR3 reads CASSRGGAWDEQFF. For the CDR3, the DNA is TGTGCCAGCAGCCGCGGTGGTGCCTGGGATGAGCAGTTCTTC.

There are a few counts of this clone. The chain joins TRBV25-1 to TRBJ1-2; TRBD1 is a possible D gene (6 bases). Germline lookup yields CDR1 MGHDK and CDR2 SYGVNS. V lost 6 bases and J lost 4, with 6 bases in between. The CDR3 is 11 amino acids. CDR3 sequence reads: CASRTGYGYTF. Here the CDR3 DNA reads TGTGCCAGCAGGACAGGCTATGGCTACACCTTC.

As for this clone: Other nucleotide sequences in the sample specify the same CDR3. The rearrangement joins TRBV5-1 to TRBJ2-6, with 9 nucleotides matching TRBD1. The CDR3 sequence is 16 residues long. The germline V gene encodes CDR1 SGHRS and CDR2 YFSETQ. V trimming: 0 bases; J trimming: 4 bases; junction bases outside the gene matches: 2. CDR3 bases: TGCGCCAGCAGCTTGGGGACAGGGGCCGGGGCCAACGTCCTGACTTTC. Protein product: CASSLGTGAGANVLTF.

CDR3 sequence reads: CASSYFFSQKLFF. In DNA, the CDR3 is TGTGCCAGCAGTTACTTTTTCAGTCAAAAACTGTTTTTT. The rearrangement links TRBV6-6 to TRBJ1-4; D is uncertain. Trimming stripped 1 base from V and 9 bases from J, with 9 bases between. The CDR3 extends over 13 amino acids. Germline CDR1 is MNHNY and CDR2 is SVGAGI (reference sequence).

The V and J genes are TRBV7-2 and TRBJ1-3; 8 bases align to TRBD1. This CDR3 spans 15 amino acids. Trimming cost V 5 bases and J 1 base; bases outside gene matches: 4. Germline CDR1 and CDR2: SGHTA and FQGNSA. CDR3 residues: CASSRRTGSGNTIYF. In DNA form, the CDR3 reads TGTGCCAGCAGCCGACGGACAGGGTCTGGAAACACCATATATTTT.

V usage is TRBV27 and J usage is TRBJ2-1, with D tentatively TRBD2 (6 bases). CDR3 length: 17 amino acids. CDR1 and CDR2 from the germline V gene are MNHEY and SMNVEV (reference sequence). V was trimmed by 3 bases and J by 6 bases, leaving 21 bases between them. CDR3 sequence reads: CASSFAHPRGASNEQFF. The CDR3 DNA sequence: TGTGCCAGCAGTTTTGCCCACCCGCGGGGAGCCTCCAATGAGCAGTTCTTC.

V and J are TRBV5-1 and TRBJ1-5; D remains unclear. CDR1 and CDR2 from the germline V gene are SGHRS and YFSETQ. Deletions cut 2 bases from V and 1 base from J, with 4 bases between. The CDR3 consists of 13 residues. This CDR3 is CASSFGSNQPQHF. The DNA of the CDR3 is TGCGCCAGCAGCTTTGGAAGCAATCAGCCCCAGCATTTT.

This clone has only a few counts. The chain joins TRBV28 to TRBJ2-7; tentatively, D is TRBD1 (6 bases). The ends were cut back, 2 bases at V and 3 bases at J, with 11 bases in the middle. Germline loops: CDR1 MDHEN, CDR2 SYDVKM. This CDR3 comprises 14 residues. The CDR3, as DNA: TGTGCCAGCAGTTTAAGCAGGGGAAGCTACGAGCAGTACTTC. Amino acid sequence: CASSLSRGSYEQYF.

The CDR3 spells CASSLGNTDTQYF. The CDR3 nucleotides are TGTGCCAGCAGCTTGGGCAACACAGATACGCAGTATTTT. V and J are TRBV5-4 and TRBJ2-3; the D is unclear. Germline lookup yields CDR1 SGHNT and CDR2 YYREEE (reference sequence). The CDR3 loop spans 13 amino acids. V was shortened by 0 bases and J by 2 bases, with 4 bases between the two germline ends.

As concerns this clone: Other nucleotide sequences from this sample produce the same CDR3. The chain is built from TRBV19 and TRBJ2-6; perhaps TRBD2 as D (5 bases). The CDR3 totals 16 residues. Trimming removed 7 bases from V and 0 bases from J, with 13 bases in between. In germline, CDR1 is LNHDA, CDR2 SQIVND (reference sequence). The DNA of the CDR3 is TGTGCCAGTAAGGTGGGAGTGGGCTCTGGGGCCAACGTCCTGACTTTC. Translation gives CASKVGVGSGANVLTF.

V and J are TRBV2 and TRBJ2-7, with 7 bases matching TRBD2. Germline-derived CDR1 and CDR2 are SNHLY and FYNNEI. The CDR3 consists of 13 residues. Losses at the gene ends were 8 bases for V and 4 bases for J; bases not matched to a gene: 8. CDR3 protein: CASWSGVPYEQYF. CDR3 nucleotide sequence: TGTGCCAGCTGGAGCGGGGTGCCATACGAGCAGTACTTC.

The chain uses TRBV11-2 and TRBJ1-5; maybe TRBD1 (5 bases). The V end lost 2 bases, the J end lost 9 bases, and 11 bases lay between the germline ends. CDR3 length: 13 amino acids. CDR1 is SGHAT and CDR2 is FQNNGV in the germline V gene. The CDR3 coding sequence is TGTGCCAGCAGCTTAAGCCTCGGGGGGCCCCAGCATTTT. Amino acid sequence: CASSLSLGGPQHF. The full variable domain, completed using reference TRBV11-2 and TRBJ1-5, is EAGVAQSPRYKIIEKRQSVAFWCNPISGHATLYWYQQILGQGPKLLIQFQNNGVVDDSQLPKDRFSAERLKGVDSTLKIQPAKLEDSAVYLCASSLSLGGPQHFGDGTRLSIL.

This sequence joins TRBV7-9 and TRBJ2-2, with a tentative D call TRBD2 (7 bases). Trimming shortened V by 7 bases and J by 4 bases, and 16 bases separated the two germline ends. Germline lookup yields CDR1 SEHNR and CDR2 FQNEAQ (reference sequence). The CDR3 is 15 residues long. CDR3 coding DNA: TGTGCCAGCATAGAGGGGGGGTCGATCACCGGGGAGCTGTTTTTT. It encodes CASIEGGSITGELFF.

The chain uses TRBV11-2 and TRBJ1-6; D remains unclear. The CDR3 extends over 14 amino acids. The germline V and J ends were trimmed by 4 bases and 16 bases, with 20 bases remaining between them. Germline V lookup: CDR1 SGHAT, CDR2 FQNNGV. CDR3 bases: TGTGCCAGCAGCTCCGAGACCCCTCGACACCGACTCCACTTT. Protein product: CASSSETPRHRLHF.

The genes are TRBV18 and TRBJ2-6; D gene unclear. Between the trimmed V and J ends, which lost 2 bases and 0 bases, there was a span of 8 bases. Germline CDR1 and CDR2: KGHSH and LQKENI. The CDR3 length is 16 residues. The chain's CDR3 is CASSPIHYSGANVLTF. In DNA form, the CDR3 reads TGTGCCAGCTCACCAATACATTACTCTGGGGCCAACGTCCTGACTTTC.

This sequence joins TRBV19 and TRBJ1-5; TRBD1 is a possible D gene (5 bases). Germline loops: CDR1 LNHDA, CDR2 SQIVND (reference sequence). The germline V and J ends were trimmed by 6 bases and 7 bases, with 13 bases remaining between them. The CDR3 loop spans 13 amino acids. CDR3 in DNA: TGTGCCAGTAGACGTCAGGGAGACCAGCCCCAGCATTTT. The encoded protein is CASRRQGDQPQHF.

CDR3 sequence: CASSEGTGVSNQPQHF. The CDR3 DNA is TGTGCCAGCAGTGAGGGGACAGGGGTGAGCAATCAGCCCCAGCATTTT. The chain is built from TRBV6-1 and TRBJ1-5; 10 nucleotides agree with TRBD1. This CDR3 has 16 residues. The germline V gene has CDR1 MNHNS and CDR2 SASEGT. Trimming cost V 3 bases and J 1 base; bases outside gene matches: 3.

This clone was observed a few times. The V call is TRBV20-1, the J call TRBJ2-7; no clear D. The CDR3 is 10 residues long. V was clipped by 3 bases and J by 6 bases, with 6 bases between them. CDR1 DFQATT and CDR2 SNEGSKA come from the germline V gene (reference sequence). The CDR3 coding sequence is TGCAGTGCTAGGGGTCCCGAGCAGTACTTC. Amino acid sequence: CSARGPEQYF.

This sequence joins TRBV10-1 and TRBJ2-2; 8 nucleotides align to TRBD2. J gave up 0 bases and V 3 bases, and 6 bases lay outside the gene matches. Germline V gene lookup returns CDR1 WNHNN and CDR2 SYGVQD (reference sequence). This CDR3 region has 17 residues. Here the CDR3 DNA reads TGCGCCAGCAGTGAATCTAGCGGGTGGACGAACACCGGGGAGCTGTTTTTT. Amino acid sequence: CASSESSGWTNTGELFF.

The CDR3 here is CASSVAERDPETQYF. The CDR3 DNA reads as TGTGCCAGCAGCGTAGCGGAGCGGGACCCAGAGACCCAGTACTTC. The chain joins TRBV2 to TRBJ2-5; 7 nucleotides align to TRBD2. The CDR3 runs to 15 residues. CDR1 and CDR2 (germline): SNHLY, FYNNEI. The trim removed 6 bases at V and 4 bases at J, leaving 11 bases unmatched.